One sample yielded the 4 T cell receptor beta chains listed below, sequenced in a study of radiation and T cells in renal cell carcinoma (dated by TCRdb to the early 2020s). In the paper's terms, the time point label means: blood 4 weeks post-SBRT, at nephrectomy. In the paper's terms, the treatment or condition label means: 15 Gy SBRT to primary tumor, nephrectomy 4 weeks later. The library came from the immunoSEQ multiplex PCR assay. The immuneACCESS repertoire file appears here via TCRdb, limited to in-frame rearrangements. These files lack a portion of the clones; in checked studies, under half of the deficit traces to unresolved V genes, and the cause of the others is not known. The sample includes some 46,000 clones, with roughly 85% observed a single time. The ten largest clones add up to about 26% of the sample. Sequences were derived from blood, sampled from a patient whose treatment included radiotherapy and nephrectomy. These receptors came from a woman in her seventies with renal cell carcinoma.

The CDR3 region is CASSSSGQGVNTEAFF. Written as DNA, the CDR3 is TGCGCCAGCAGCTCGTCGGGACAGGGGGTGAACACTGAAGCTTTCTTT. This chain uses TRBV5-1 with TRBJ1-1, with 11 bases fitting TRBD1. Germline CDR1 SGHRS, CDR2 YFSETQ. The CDR3 contains 16 residues. V lost 3 bases to trimming and J lost 0 bases; unmatched junction nucleotides: 4.

This clone has only one observation. V usage is TRBV6-6 and J usage is TRBJ1-4; weak D call: TRBD1 (6 bases). Germline lookup yields CDR1 MNHNY and CDR2 SVGAGI (reference sequence). Trimming cost V 7 bases and J 4 bases, with 16 bases left between them. CDR3 length: 15 residues. In DNA, the CDR3 is TGTGCCAGCATCCCGACGGGGGCTGGTAATGAAAAACTGTTTTTT. Protein: CASIPTGAGNEKLFF.

The chain has TRBV5-5 and TRBJ1-6, with a weak D call TRBD1 (5 bases). This CDR3 is 14 amino acids long. In germline, CDR1 is SGHKS, CDR2 YYEKEE (reference sequence). With 4 bases removed from V and 10 bases from J, the gap between germline ends came to 15 bases. The CDR3 reads CASSMSTAESPLHF. CDR3 nucleotide sequence: TGTGCCAGCAGCATGTCGACAGCCGAGTCACCCCTCCACTTT. Complete variable domain (other parts from reference TRBV5-5 and TRBJ1-6): DAGVTQSPTHLIKTRGQQVTLRCSPISGHKSVSWYQQVLGQGPQFIFQYYEKEERGRGNFPDRFSARQFPNYSSELNVNALLLGDSALYLCASSMSTAESPLHFGNGTRLTVT.

The rearrangement joins TRBV5-1 to TRBJ2-5; TRBD2 is a possible D gene (6 bases). Looked up from germline, CDR1 is SGHRS and CDR2 is YFSETQ. This CDR3 region has 14 residues. Trimming removed 0 bases at V and 3 bases at J, with 9 bases between. The CDR3 here is CASSLAGTEETQYF. DNA for the CDR3: TGCGCCAGCAGCTTGGCCGGGACTGAAGAGACCCAGTACTTC.